This T cell receptor (beta chain) was found in a study of Graves' ophthalmopathy and Graves' hyperthyroidism. Findings and caveats of the study: Ophthalmopathy and stable hyperthyroidism were discriminated by a 13-signature model, with about 90% sensitivity and 70% to 84% specificity. Blood samples also showed most expanded thyroid clonotypes exceeding 0.001 frequency.

A word on this clonotype: Antigen specificity is unknown. The junction departs from germline at one end; a sequencing error may be responsible.

The sequenced template was RNA, covering the TCR beta CDR3 region. The workflow started with a first-round RT-PCR run with HTBI primers and then moved on to a second-round multiplex PCR. TCRdb reprocessed the multiplex PCR reads with MiXCR, giving one entry per CDR3 protein. The sample has over a million distinct CDR3 sequences; about two fifths are singletons. Excluded were patients with other autoimmune diseases, uncontrolled infections, pregnancy or lactation. This CDR3 has 13 residues. What was sequenced was peripheral blood or thyroid tissue (not recorded which). The chain employs TRBV12-3 or TRBV12-4 and TRBJ2-5; D might be TRBD1 or TRBD2, each matching 5 bases. The receptor was derived from an adult man with Graves' hyperthyroidism. CDR3 bases: TGTGCCAGCAGTTTATCCGGGACCCCTTCCCTGGACTTC. Amino acids: CASSLSGTPSLDF.